The present entry profiles one TCR beta chain with its context. TRB amplification used 250 ng of peripheral blood genomic DNA. The data derive from a study of T cell clusters in autoimmune cytopenias. CDR3 length: 15 amino acids. One tube held mixed TRB-A and TRB-B primer pools for touch-down PCR. TCRdb reprocessed the multiplex PCR reads and stores each CDR3 protein as one record, lacking DNA. This sample carries about 5,000 distinct CDR3 sequences, with approximately 19% going to the ten biggest clones. The V gene is TRBV12-3 or TRBV12-4, the J gene TRBJ1-2; the TRBD1 assignment by TCRdb is unverifiable without DNA. Sequencing used peripheral blood. This receptor was obtained from a human donor with an autoimmune cytopenia or autoimmune hepatitis (not recorded which). CDR3 residues: CASSFGTGTNYGYTF.